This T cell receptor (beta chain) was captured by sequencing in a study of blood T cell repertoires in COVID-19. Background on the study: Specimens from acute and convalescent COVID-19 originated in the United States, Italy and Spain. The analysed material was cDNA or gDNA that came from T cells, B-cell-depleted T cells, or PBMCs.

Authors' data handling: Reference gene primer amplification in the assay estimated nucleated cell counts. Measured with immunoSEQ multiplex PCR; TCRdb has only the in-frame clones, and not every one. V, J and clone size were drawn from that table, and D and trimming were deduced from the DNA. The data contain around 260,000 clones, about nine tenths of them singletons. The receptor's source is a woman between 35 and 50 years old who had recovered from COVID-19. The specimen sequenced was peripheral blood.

The CDR3 DNA sequence: TGTGCCAGCAGCCTGGGACTAGCGGGAGGTGAGCAGTTCTTC. It codes for CASSLGLAGGEQFF. The gene calls are TRBV3-1 (or the pseudogene TRBV3-2) and TRBJ2-1; 15 positions agree with TRBD2. This CDR3 has 14 amino acids. CDR1 is LGHDT, CDR2 YNNKEL, per germline (reference sequence). V dropped 4 bases and J dropped 9; count of bases not matched to a gene: 1.